Below are 25 T cell receptor beta chains sequenced from a single sample in a study of CD8 T cells in Susac syndrome. Random hexamers were used to reverse transcribe 0.5 to 1 ug of RNA. MiXCR, run by TCRdb on the immunoSEQ multiplex PCR reads, gives a single entry per CDR3 protein. This sample has 350,000 to 550,000 distinct CDR3 sequences; 85% occur once, and the top ten carry roughly 0.1%. Sequencing was carried out using CD8+ T cells from PBMCs. These receptors were obtained from a human donor with multiple sclerosis.

V usage is TRBV11-2 and J usage is TRBJ1-2; TRBD1 is a possible D gene (5 bases). Deletions cut 1 base from V and 4 bases from J, with 13 bases between. The germline V gene encodes CDR1 SGHAT and CDR2 FQNNGV. There are 15 residues in the CDR3. The CDR3, as DNA: TGTGCCAGCAGCTTAGTGGGGGAAGAGGGCTATGGCTACACCTTC. Translating gives CASSLVGEEGYGYTF.

The chain is built from TRBV28 and TRBJ1-5, with unresolved D. The CDR3 is 15 residues long. Germline V gene sequence: CDR1 MDHEN, CDR2 SYDVKM. V was clipped by 3 bases and J by 0 bases, with 9 bases between them. CDR3 in DNA: TGTGCCAGCAGTTTGGGCCGTTATAGCAATCAGCCCCAGCATTTT. As protein: CASSLGRYSNQPQHF.

The V call is TRBV11-2, the J call TRBJ2-2; a weak D match, TRBD2 (6 bases). CDR1 is SGHAT and CDR2 is FQNNGV in the germline V gene. V lost 1 base and J lost 4, with 13 bases in between. The CDR3 runs 16 residues. The CDR3 loop reads CASSLAGLVGTGELFF. The DNA of the CDR3 is TGTGCCAGCAGCTTAGCGGGACTGGTCGGCACCGGGGAGCTGTTTTTT.

This chain joins TRBV12-3 or TRBV12-4 and TRBJ2-2; D remains unclear. Trimming cost V 5 bases and J 1 base, with 11 bases left between them. The CDR3 is 15 residues long. CDR3 residues: CASSPGLENTGELFF. The DNA of the CDR3 is TGTGCCAGCAGTCCCGGGCTAGAGAACACCGGGGAGCTGTTTTTT.

In DNA, the CDR3 is TGTGCCAGCAGCTCCTCCCGGAATCCGATCCTCGATGAGCAGTTCTTC. Amino acid sequence: CASSSSRNPILDEQFF. This rearrangement joins TRBV7-3 to TRBJ2-1; D gene uncertain. The CDR3 length is 16 residues. The germline gives CDR1 SGHTA, CDR2 FQGTGA. Deletions cut 4 bases from V and 8 bases from J, with 21 bases between.

This rearrangement joins TRBV7-9 to TRBJ1-1; weak D call: TRBD1 (6 bases). The CDR3 is 15 amino acids. Germline V gene sequence: CDR1 SEHNR, CDR2 FQNEAQ (reference sequence). Trimming cost V 0 bases and J 2 bases, with 10 bases left between them. Here the CDR3 reads CASSLAYRDNTEAFF. The DNA of the CDR3 is TGTGCCAGCAGCTTAGCGTACAGGGACAACACTGAAGCTTTCTTT.

This chain uses TRBV27 with TRBJ1-4, with D maybe TRBD1 (5 bases). This CDR3 is 16 amino acids long. Trimming took 1 base from V and 7 from J, leaving 16 bases between them. From germline, CDR1 is MNHEY and CDR2 SMNVEV (reference sequence). In DNA form, the CDR3 reads TGTGCCAGCAGTTTATTGGGGGTCTTCGGGATTGAAAAACTGTTTTTT. Protein sequence: CASSLLGVFGIEKLFF. The full variable domain, with the rest looked up from reference TRBV27 and TRBJ1-4, is EAQVTQNPRYLITVTGKKLTVTCSQNMNHEYMSWYRQDPGLGLRQIYYSMNVEVTDKGDVPEGYKVSRKEKRNFPLILESPSPNQTSLYFCASSLLGVFGIEKLFFGSGTQLSVL.

The chain links TRBV15 to TRBJ2-1, with 7 bases matching TRBD2. Per germline, CDR1 LNHNV and CDR2 YYDKDF (reference sequence). V shed 4 bases, J shed 7 bases, and the junction held 1 base outside the gene matches. The CDR3 covers 12 residues. The CDR3 here is CATSTGLNEQFF. The CDR3 bases are TGTGCCACCAGCACGGGACTAAATGAGCAGTTCTTC.

The chain has TRBV7-9 and TRBJ2-1; no clear D gene. The CDR3 has 14 amino acids. Trimming took off 5 bases at V and 4 bases at J, with 12 bases between the two ends. Germline-derived CDR1 and CDR2 are SEHNR and FQNEAQ (reference sequence). The CDR3 sequence: CASSGLDEYNEQFF. The CDR3 DNA sequence: TGTGCCAGCAGCGGCCTGGACGAATACAATGAGCAGTTCTTC. Supplemented by reference TRBV7-9 and TRBJ2-1, the full variable domain reads DTGVSQNPRHKITKRGQNVTFRCDPISEHNRLYWYRQTLGQGPEFLTYFQNEAQLEKSRLLSDRFSAERPKGSFSTLEIQRTEQGDSAMYLCASSGLDEYNEQFFGPGTRLTVL.

The rearrangement joins TRBV5-1 to TRBJ1-1; 10 bases match TRBD1. After removal of 4 bases from V and 5 bases from J, the junction contained 11 bases not matched to a gene. The germline gives CDR1 SGHRS, CDR2 YFSETQ. This CDR3 has 16 residues. The CDR3 reads CASSPGQGEMGTEAFF. DNA for the CDR3: TGCGCCAGCAGCCCTGGACAGGGGGAGATGGGGACTGAAGCTTTCTTT.

V gene TRBV12-3 or TRBV12-4 combines with J gene TRBJ2-1; 10 bases match TRBD2. Trimming removed 2 bases from V and 3 bases from J; junction bases left unmatched: 13. The CDR3 runs 19 residues. DNA of the CDR3: TGTGCCAGCAGTTTATGGTCGCTTACTAGCGGGACCGTCTACAATGAGCAGTTCTTC. Encoded protein: CASSLWSLTSGTVYNEQFF.

This clonotype was detected ten times or more. The chain carries TRBV7-9 and TRBJ2-7, with D perhaps TRBD1 (5 bases). V was shortened by 5 bases and J by 2 bases, with 10 bases between the two germline ends. The CDR3 consists of 13 residues. Germline V lookup: CDR1 SEHNR, CDR2 FQNEAQ (reference sequence). The DNA for the CDR3 is TGTGCCAGCAGCCAAGGGGATACCTACGAGCAGTACTTC. Protein sequence: CASSQGDTYEQYF.

The chain has TRBV27 and TRBJ2-3; 11 bases fit TRBD2. Germline V gives CDR1 MNHEY, CDR2 SMNVEV (reference sequence). CDR3 length: 16 amino acids. V shed 4 bases, J shed 2 bases, and the junction held 5 bases outside the gene matches. The CDR3 protein is CASSSFSGGDTDTQYF. Written as DNA, the CDR3 is TGTGCCAGCAGTTCCTTTAGCGGGGGGGACACAGATACGCAGTATTTT.

V gene TRBV11-1 combines with J gene TRBJ2-3; D ambiguous. This CDR3 contains 12 residues. V was shortened by 1 base and J by 6 bases, with 5 bases between the two germline ends. Germline CDR1 reads SGHAT; CDR2 reads FQDESV (reference sequence). In DNA form, the CDR3 reads TGTGCCAGCAGCTTAGAGGCGGATACGCAGTATTTT. Translated, it gives CASSLEADTQYF.

Only a few counts were recorded for this clonotype. The chain uses TRBV27 and TRBJ1-1; maybe TRBD1 (6 bases). Looked up from germline, CDR1 is MNHEY and CDR2 is SMNVEV (reference sequence). Trimming took 1 base from V and 2 from J, leaving 11 bases between them. This CDR3 is built from 15 residues. The CDR3 nucleotides are TGTGCCAGCAGTTTATTAGGGGGGAGAAACACTGAAGCTTTCTTT. This gives the protein CASSLLGGRNTEAFF.

This chain uses TRBV19 with TRBJ2-2, with a tentative D call TRBD1 (7 bases). Trimming shortened V by 0 bases and J by 7 bases, and 15 bases separated the two germline ends. CDR1 and CDR2 (germline): LNHDA, SQIVND (reference sequence). This CDR3 is 16 amino acids long. CDR3 nucleotides: TGTGCCAGTAGTATAGAGGAGGGGGCGCTGAACGGGGAGCTGTTTTTT. Residues: CASSIEEGALNGELFF.

This chain links TRBV2 with TRBJ1-2; a possible D gene is TRBD1 (6 bases). The V gene's germline CDR1 is SNHLY and CDR2 FYNNEI. The CDR3 totals 13 residues. The V gene lost 8 bases and the J gene lost 3 bases, with 13 bases spanning the gap. As DNA, the CDR3 is TGTGCCAGCGGGCCGGACAGATACTATGGCTACACCTTC. Translated, it gives CASGPDRYYGYTF.

The V and J genes are TRBV5-1 and TRBJ2-1, with D tentatively TRBD1 (6 bases). The germline gives CDR1 SGHRS, CDR2 YFSETQ. The V end lost 1 base, the J end lost 8 bases, and 19 bases lay between the germline ends. CDR3 length: 16 residues. CDR3 DNA: TGCGCCAGCAGCTTGAGTATCCCAGGGGCTGAGGATGAGCAGTTCTTC. Translating it yields CASSLSIPGAEDEQFF.

This chain joins TRBV15 and TRBJ2-5, with 7 nucleotides matching TRBD2. Germline CDR1 and CDR2: LNHNV and YYDKDF (reference sequence). The CDR3 length is 15 residues. The ends lost 4 bases at V and 4 bases at J; junction bases unmatched: 9. As DNA, the CDR3 is TGTGCCACCAGCATTACCTCTGGGGGGGGAGAGACCCAGTACTTC. This translates into CATSITSGGGETQYF.

The chain has TRBV7-9 and TRBJ1-1; TRBD1 aligns across 9 bases. Germline loops: CDR1 SEHNR, CDR2 FQNEAQ (reference sequence). V lost 4 bases, J lost 4 bases, and 10 bases stayed unmatched. The CDR3 length is 16 residues. The CDR3 protein is CASSSLPGQGGTEAFF. DNA for the CDR3: TGTGCCAGCAGCTCCCTACCGGGACAGGGTGGCACTGAAGCTTTCTTT.

CDR3: CASSTGRDQPQHF. CDR3 coding DNA: TGTGCCAGCAGCACAGGCAGGGATCAGCCCCAGCATTTT. The chain joins TRBV13 to TRBJ1-5, with D possibly TRBD1 on 5 matching bases. The CDR3 has 13 amino acids. V lost 5 bases, J lost 5 bases, and 10 bases lay in between. CDR1 and CDR2 (germline): PRHDT, FYEKMQ (reference sequence).

The genes are TRBV6-2 or TRBV6-3 and TRBJ2-3; TRBD1 matches at 10 bases. J was trimmed by 2 bases and V by 7 bases; bases with no gene match: 9. The CDR3 consists of 16 residues. Germline assignment: CDR1 MNHEY and CDR2 SVGEGT. For the CDR3, the DNA is TGTGCCAGCACCCCGACAGGGGGCGGGCCCACAGATACGCAGTATTTT. Amino acids: CASTPTGGGPTDTQYF.

This clonotype was counted a few times. V and J are TRBV3-1 and TRBJ2-1; D is unresolved. Germline loops: CDR1 LGHDT, CDR2 YNNKEL (reference sequence). This CDR3 is 12 amino acids long. Between the trimmed V and J ends, which lost 2 bases and 5 bases, there was a span of 4 bases. In DNA, the CDR3 is TGTGCCAGCAGCCAATCTCACAATGAGCAGTTCTTC. Protein product: CASSQSHNEQFF.

The V and J genes are TRBV4-1 and TRBJ1-3, with D perhaps TRBD1 (6 bases). Per the germline V gene, CDR1 is MGHRA and CDR2 is YSYEKL. V was cut by 0 bases and J by 4 bases, with 13 bases left in between. The length of the CDR3 is 16 residues. The DNA for the CDR3 is TGCGCCAGCAGCCAAGAAGGGGGGCTAACGGGAAACACCATATATTTT. Protein product: CASSQEGGLTGNTIYF.

The chain uses TRBV7-3 and TRBJ2-2, with 7 bases fitting TRBD1. This CDR3 has 13 residues. V trimming: 6 bases; J trimming: 6 bases; junction bases outside the gene matches: 4. CDR1 is SGHTA and CDR2 is FQGTGA in the germline V gene. The CDR3 DNA sequence: TGTGCCAGCAGTTACAGGGGCCCCGGGGAGCTGTTTTTT. Amino acid sequence: CASSYRGPGELFF.